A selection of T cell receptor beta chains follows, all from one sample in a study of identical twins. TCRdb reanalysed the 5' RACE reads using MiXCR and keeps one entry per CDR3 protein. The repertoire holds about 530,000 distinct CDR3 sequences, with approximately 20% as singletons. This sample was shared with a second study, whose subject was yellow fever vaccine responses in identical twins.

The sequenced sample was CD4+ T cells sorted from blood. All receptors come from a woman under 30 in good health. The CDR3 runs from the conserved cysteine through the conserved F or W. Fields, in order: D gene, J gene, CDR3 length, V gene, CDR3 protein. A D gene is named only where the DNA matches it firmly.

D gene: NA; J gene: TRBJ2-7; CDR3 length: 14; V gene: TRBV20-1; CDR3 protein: CSARFPGLASEQYF
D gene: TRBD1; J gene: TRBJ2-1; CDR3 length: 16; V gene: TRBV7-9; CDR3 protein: CASSHKQGFAYNEQFF
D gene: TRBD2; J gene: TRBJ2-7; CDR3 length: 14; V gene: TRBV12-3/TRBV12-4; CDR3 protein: CASRRSGSAHDQYF
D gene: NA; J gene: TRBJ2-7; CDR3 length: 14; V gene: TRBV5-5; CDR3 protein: CASSTDSLDYEQYF
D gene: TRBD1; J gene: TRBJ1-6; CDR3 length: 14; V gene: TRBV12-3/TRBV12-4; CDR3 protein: CASSGDRGNSPLHF
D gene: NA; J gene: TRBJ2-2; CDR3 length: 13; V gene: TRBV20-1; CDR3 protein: CSAPSAWGGELFF
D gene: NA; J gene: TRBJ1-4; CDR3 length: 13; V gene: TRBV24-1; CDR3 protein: CATSNGPSEKLFF
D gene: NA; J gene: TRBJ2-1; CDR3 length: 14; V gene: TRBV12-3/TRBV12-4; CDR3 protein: CASRLVGRGNEQFF
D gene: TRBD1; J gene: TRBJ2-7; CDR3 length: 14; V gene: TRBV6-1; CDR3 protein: CASRRGTGANEQYF
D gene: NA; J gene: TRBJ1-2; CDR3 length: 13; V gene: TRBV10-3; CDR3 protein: CAIGPGVIYGYTF
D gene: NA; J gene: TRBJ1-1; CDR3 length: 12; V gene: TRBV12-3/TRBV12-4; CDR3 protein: CASRTLINEAFF
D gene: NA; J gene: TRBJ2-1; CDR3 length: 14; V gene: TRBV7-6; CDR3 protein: CASSLSSTYNEQFF
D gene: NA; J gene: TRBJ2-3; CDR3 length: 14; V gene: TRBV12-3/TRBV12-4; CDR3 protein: CASRGGLATDTQYF
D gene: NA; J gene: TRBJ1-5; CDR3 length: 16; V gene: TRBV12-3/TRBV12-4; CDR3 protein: CASSFSGQGLGQPQHF
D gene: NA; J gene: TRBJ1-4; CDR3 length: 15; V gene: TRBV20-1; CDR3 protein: CSASIPGRSNEKLFF
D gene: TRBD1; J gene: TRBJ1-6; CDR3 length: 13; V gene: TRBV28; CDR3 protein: CASRGQHNSPLHF
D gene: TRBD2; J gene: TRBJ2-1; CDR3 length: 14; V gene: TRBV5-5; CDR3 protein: CASSFRREGPGQFF
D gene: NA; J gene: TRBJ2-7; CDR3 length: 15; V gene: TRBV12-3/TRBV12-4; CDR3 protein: CASSAPQGAGYEQYF
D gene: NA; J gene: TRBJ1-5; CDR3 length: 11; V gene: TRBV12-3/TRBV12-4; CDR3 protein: CASSLSQPQHF
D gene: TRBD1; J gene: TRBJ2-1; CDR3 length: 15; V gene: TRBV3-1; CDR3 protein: CASSPWGQVVNEQFF
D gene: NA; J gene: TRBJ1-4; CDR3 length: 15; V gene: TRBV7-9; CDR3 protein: CASSLGGLWGEKLFF
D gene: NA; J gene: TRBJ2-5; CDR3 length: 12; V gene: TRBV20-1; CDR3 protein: CSAITPGWPQYF
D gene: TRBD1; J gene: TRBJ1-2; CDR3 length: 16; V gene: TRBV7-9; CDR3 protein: CASSPRRQGANYGYTF
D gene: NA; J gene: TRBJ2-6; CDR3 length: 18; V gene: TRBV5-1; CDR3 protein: CASSHPDGPNSGANVLTF
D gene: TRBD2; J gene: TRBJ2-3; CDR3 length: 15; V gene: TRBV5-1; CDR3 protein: CASSPGRGGLDTQYF
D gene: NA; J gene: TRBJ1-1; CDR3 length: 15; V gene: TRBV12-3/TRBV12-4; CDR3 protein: CASSLGLGPNTEAFF
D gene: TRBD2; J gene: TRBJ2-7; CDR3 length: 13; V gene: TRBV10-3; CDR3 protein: CAISRTSPYEQYF
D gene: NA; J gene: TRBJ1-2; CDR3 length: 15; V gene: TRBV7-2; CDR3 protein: CASSLAQGLAYGYTF
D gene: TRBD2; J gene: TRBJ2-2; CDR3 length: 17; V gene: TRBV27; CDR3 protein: CASSLFSGGTYTGELFF
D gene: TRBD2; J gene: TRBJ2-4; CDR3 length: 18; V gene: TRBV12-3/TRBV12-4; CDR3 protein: CASTRRLAGDWGKNIQYF
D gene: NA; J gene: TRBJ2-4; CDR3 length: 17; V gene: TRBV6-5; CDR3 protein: CASSLPETALAKNIQYF
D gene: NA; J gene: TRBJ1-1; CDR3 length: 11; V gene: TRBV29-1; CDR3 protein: CSTNRNTEAFF
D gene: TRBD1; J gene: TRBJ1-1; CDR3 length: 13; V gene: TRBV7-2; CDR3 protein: CASSLTRQGAAFF
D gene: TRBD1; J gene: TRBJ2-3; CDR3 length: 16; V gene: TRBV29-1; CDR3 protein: CSVTGGRQLPTDTQYF
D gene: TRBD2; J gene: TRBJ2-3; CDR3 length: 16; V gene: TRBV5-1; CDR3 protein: CASSRAASGSADTQYF
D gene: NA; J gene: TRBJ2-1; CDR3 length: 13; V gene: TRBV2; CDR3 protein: CASSESRDNEQFF
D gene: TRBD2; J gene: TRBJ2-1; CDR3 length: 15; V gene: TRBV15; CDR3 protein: CATSRGGGGGDEQFF
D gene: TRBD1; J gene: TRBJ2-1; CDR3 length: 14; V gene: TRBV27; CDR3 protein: CASTDGTGYNEQFF
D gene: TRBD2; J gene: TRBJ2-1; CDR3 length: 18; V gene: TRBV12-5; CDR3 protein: CASGLVLVASGIYNEQFF
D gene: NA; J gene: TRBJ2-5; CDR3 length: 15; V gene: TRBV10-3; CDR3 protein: CAISESGLNQETQYF
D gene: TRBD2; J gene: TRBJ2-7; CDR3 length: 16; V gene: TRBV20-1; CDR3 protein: CSGLAGGPADYYEQYF
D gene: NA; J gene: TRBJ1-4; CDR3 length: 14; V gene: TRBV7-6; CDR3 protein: CASSPLRGNEKLFF
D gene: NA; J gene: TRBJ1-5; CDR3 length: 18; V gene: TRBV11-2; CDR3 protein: CASSLDPDRRYSNQPQHF
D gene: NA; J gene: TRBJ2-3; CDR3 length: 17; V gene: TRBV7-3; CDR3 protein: CASSLTPFGGIADTQYF
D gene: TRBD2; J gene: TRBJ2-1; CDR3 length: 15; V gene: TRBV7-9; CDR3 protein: CASSVSGLGHNEQFF
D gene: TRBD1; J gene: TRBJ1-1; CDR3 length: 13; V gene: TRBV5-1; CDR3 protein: CASRMDRATEAFF
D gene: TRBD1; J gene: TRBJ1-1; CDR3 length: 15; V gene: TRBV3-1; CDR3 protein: CASSPQGAANTEAFF
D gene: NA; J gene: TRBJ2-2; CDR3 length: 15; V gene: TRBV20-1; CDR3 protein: CSARVASPNTGELFF
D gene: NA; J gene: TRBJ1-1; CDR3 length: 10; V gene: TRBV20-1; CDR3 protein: CSANRIEAFF
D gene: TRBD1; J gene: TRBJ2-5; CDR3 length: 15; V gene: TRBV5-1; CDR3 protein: CASSFGQGAGETQYF
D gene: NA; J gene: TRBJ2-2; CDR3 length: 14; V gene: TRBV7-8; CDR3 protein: CASSRSDFSGELFF
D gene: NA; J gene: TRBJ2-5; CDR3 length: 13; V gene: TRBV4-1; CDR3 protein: CASSQGLVETQYF